This T cell receptor beta chain was identified during a study of T cells after yellow fever vaccination. The wider study: Fractions of limited cellularity were prepared by means of SMART-Seq v4 Ultra Low Input.

The CDR3 covers 10 residues. V was trimmed by 6 bases and J by 4 bases, leaving 5 bases between them. Per the germline V gene, CDR1 is SQVTM and CDR2 is ANQGSEA. This clonotype was seen ten or more times. As TCR cDNA was made by 5'RACE template switching, a universal primer site and UMIs were added. MiXCR, applied by TCRdb to the 5' RACE reads, yields one record per CDR3 protein. Among roughly 99,000 distinct CDR3 sequences listed, around 5.8% were seen once. The sample in question was CD8+ T cells sorted from PBMCs, obtained 10 days after the yellow fever booster vaccination. The origin of this receptor is a man aged 18 to 30 who received the YFV17D yellow fever vaccine. The V call is TRBV29-1, the J call TRBJ2-3; D is uncertain. The CDR3 nucleotides read TGCAGCGTCGTCGCAGATACGCAGTATTTT. Protein: CSVVADTQYF.